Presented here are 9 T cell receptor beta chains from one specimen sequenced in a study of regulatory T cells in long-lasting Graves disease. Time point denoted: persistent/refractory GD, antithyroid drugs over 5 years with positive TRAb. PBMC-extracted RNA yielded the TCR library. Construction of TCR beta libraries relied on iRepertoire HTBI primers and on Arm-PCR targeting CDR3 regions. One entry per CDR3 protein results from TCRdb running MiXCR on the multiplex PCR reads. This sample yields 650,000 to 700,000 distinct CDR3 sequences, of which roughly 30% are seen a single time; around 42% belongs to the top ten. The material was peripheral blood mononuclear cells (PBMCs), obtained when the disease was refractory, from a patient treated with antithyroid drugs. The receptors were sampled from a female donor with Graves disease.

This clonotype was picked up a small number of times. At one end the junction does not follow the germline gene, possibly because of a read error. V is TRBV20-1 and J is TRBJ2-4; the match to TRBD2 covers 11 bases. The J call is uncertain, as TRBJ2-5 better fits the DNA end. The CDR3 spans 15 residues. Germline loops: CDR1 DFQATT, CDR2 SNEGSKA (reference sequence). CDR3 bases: TGCAGTGCTGGAGAAGCTACTAGCGGGAGCGAGACCCAGTACTTC. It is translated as CSAGEATSGSETQYF.

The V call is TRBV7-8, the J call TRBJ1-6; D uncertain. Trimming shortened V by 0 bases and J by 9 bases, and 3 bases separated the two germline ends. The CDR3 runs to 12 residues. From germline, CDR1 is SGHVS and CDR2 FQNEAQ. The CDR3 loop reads CASSLARSPLHF. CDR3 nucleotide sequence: TGTGCCAGCAGCTTAGCGCGTTCACCCCTCCACTTT. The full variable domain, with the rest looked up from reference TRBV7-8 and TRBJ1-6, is GAGVSQSPRYKVAKRGQDVALRCDPISGHVSLFWYQQALGQGPEFLTYFQNEAQLDKSGLPSDRFFAERPEGSVSTLKIQRTQQEDSAVYLCASSLARSPLHFGNGTRLTVT.

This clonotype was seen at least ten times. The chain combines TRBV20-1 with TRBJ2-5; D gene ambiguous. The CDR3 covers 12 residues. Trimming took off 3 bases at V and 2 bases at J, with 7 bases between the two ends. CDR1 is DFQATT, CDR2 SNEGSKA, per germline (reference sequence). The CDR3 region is CSASDGQETQYF. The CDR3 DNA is TGCAGTGCTAGTGACGGACAAGAGACCCAGTACTTC.

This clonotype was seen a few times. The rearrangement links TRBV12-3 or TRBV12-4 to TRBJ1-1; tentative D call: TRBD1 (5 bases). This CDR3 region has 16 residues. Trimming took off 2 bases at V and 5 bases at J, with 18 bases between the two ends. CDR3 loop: CASSLSPDSAGTEAFF. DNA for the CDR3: TGTGCCAGCAGTTTAAGTCCCGACAGCGCTGGAACTGAAGCTTTCTTT.

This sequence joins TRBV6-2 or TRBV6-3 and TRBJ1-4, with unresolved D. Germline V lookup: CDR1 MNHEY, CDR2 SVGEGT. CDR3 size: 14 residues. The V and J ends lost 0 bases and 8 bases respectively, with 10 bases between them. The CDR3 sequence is CASSYSRMGEKLFF. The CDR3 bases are TGTGCCAGCAGTTACTCCCGCATGGGCGAAAAACTGTTTTTT.

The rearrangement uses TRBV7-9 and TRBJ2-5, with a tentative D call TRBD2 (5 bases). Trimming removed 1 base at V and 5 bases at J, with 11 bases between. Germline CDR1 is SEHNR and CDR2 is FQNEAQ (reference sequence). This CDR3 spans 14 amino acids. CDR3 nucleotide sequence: TGTGCCAGCAGCTTAGTTGAGGGAGAGGAGACCCAGTACTTC. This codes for CASSLVEGEETQYF.

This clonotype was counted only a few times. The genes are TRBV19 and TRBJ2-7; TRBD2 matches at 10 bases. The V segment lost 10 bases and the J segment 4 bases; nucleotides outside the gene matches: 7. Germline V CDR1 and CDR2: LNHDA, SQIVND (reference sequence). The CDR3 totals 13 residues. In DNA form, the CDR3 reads TGTGCCACCGCAGCGGGAGGGCCTTACGAGCAGTACTTC. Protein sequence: CATAAGGPYEQYF.

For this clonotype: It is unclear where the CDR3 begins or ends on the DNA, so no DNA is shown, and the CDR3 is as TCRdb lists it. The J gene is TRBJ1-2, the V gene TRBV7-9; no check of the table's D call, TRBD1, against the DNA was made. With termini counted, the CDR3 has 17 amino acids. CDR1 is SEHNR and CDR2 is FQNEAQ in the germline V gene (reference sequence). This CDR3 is CASSSAGTFAVLGGYTF.

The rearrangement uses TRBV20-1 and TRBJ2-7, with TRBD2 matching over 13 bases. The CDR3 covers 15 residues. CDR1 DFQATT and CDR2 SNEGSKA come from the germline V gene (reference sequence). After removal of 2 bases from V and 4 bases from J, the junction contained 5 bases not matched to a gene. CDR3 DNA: TGCAGTGCTAGAAGAGGGACTAGCGGGACTTACGAGCAGTACTTC. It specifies CSARRGTSGTYEQYF.